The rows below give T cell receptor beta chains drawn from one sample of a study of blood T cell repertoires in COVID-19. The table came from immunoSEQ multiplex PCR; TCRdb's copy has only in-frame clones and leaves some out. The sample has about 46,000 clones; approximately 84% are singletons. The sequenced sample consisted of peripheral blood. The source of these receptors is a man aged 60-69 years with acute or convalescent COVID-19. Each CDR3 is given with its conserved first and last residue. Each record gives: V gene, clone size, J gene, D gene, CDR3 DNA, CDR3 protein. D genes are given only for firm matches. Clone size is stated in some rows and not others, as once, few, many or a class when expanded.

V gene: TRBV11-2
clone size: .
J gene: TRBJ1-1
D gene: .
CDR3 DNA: TGTGCCAGCAGCTTAGACAGGGAGGATGAAGCTTTCTTT
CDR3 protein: CASSLDREDEAFF

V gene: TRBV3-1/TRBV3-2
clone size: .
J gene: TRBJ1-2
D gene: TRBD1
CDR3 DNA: TGTGCCAGCAGGGTGACAGGGGCCCTCTATGGCTACACCTTC
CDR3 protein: CASRVTGALYGYTF

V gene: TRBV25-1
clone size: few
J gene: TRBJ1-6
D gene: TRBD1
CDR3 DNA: TGTGCCAGGAGACAGGGTCCCCTCTGGTATAATTCACCCCTCCACTTT
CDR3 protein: CARRQGPLWYNSPLHF

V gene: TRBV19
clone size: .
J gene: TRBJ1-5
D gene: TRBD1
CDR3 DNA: TGTGCCAGTAGTCCCCGGGACAGCGATCAGCCCCAGCATTTT
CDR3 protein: CASSPRDSDQPQHF

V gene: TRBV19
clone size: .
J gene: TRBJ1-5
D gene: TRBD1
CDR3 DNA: TGTGCCAGTAGACCCTCAGGGGGTCAGCCCCAGCATTTT
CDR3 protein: CASRPSGGQPQHF

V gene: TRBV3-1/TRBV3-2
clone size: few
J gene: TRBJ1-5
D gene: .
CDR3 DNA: TGTGCCAGCGCAGAGGGAAACAATCAGCCCCAGCATTTT
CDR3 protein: CASAEGNNQPQHF

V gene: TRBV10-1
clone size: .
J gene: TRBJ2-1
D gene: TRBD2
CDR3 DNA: TGCGCCAGCAGTGAGTCAGCGGGGGCCAGGAATGAGCAGTTCTTC
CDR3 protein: CASSESAGARNEQFF

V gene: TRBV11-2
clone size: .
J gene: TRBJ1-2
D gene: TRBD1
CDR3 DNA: TGTGCCAGCAGCCTACGGACAGGGGTGGGCTATGGCTACACCTTC
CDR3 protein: CASSLRTGVGYGYTF

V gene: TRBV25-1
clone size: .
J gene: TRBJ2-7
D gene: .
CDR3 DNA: TGTGCCAGCACCGACAGTACCACTTCCTACGAGCAGTACTTC
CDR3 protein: CASTDSTTSYEQYF

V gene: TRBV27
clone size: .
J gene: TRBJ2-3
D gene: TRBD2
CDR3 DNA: TGTGCCAGCAGTTTATCGGCTAGCGGGGGCCCATCCCCAGATACGCAGTATTTT
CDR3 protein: CASSLSASGGPSPDTQYF

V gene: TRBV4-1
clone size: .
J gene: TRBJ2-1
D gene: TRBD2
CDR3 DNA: TGCGCCAGCAGCCAAGAAGCCGGGGGGGCCTTGGGGCAGTTCTTC
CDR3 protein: CASSQEAGGALGQFF

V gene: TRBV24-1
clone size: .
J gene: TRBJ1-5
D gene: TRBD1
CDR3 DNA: TGTGCCACCAGTGATACAGACAGGGATGGGCAGCCCCAGCATTTT
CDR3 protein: CATSDTDRDGQPQHF

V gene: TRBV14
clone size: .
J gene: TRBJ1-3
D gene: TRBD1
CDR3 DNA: TGTGCCAGCAGCCGATATTGGACAGGGGGAAACACCATATATTTT
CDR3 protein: CASSRYWTGGNTIYF

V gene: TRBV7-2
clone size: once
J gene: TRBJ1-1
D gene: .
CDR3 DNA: TGTGCCAGCAGCTTAATGGGGTCCGCCCAGGGCACTGAAGCTTTCTTT
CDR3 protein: CASSLMGSAQGTEAFF

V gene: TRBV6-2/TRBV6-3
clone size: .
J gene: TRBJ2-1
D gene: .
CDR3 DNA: TGTGCCAGCAGTTACGTCGGGGGATCTGAGCAGTTCTTC
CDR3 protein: CASSYVGGSEQFF

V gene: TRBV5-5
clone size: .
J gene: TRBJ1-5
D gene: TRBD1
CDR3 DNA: TGTGCCAGCAGCCTACGACAGGGGGGGCCTCAGCCCCAGCATTTT
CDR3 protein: CASSLRQGGPQPQHF

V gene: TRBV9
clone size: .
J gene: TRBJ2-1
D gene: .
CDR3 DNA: TGTGCCAGCAGCGGACAGATCTACAATGAGCAGTTCTTC
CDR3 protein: CASSGQIYNEQFF

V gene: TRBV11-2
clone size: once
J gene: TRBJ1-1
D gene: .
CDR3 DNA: TGTGCCAGCAGCTCTACAGGGATCTCCCTAAACACTGAAGCTTTCTTT
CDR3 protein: CASSSTGISLNTEAFF

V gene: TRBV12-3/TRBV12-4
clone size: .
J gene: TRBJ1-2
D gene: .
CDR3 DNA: TGTGCCAGCACATGGGGGGGAAACGACTACACCTTC
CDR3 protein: CASTWGGNDYTF

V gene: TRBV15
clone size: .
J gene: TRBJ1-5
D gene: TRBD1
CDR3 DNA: TGTGCCACCAGCACGGACAGGGGGAGAAATCAGCCCCAGCATTTT
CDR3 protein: CATSTDRGRNQPQHF

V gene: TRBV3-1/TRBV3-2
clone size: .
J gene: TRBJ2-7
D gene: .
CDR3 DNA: TGTGCCAGCAGCGACTTCTCCTACGAGCAGTACTTC
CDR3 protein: CASSDFSYEQYF

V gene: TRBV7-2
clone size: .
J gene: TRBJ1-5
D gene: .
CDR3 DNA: TGTGCCAGCAGCCCGACTCCGGGGGGATATAGCAATCAGCCCCAGCATTTT
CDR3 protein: CASSPTPGGYSNQPQHF

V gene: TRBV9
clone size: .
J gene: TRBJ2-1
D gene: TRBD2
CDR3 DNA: TGTGCCAGCAGCGTAGCGGGAGGCAATGAGCAGTTCTTC
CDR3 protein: CASSVAGGNEQFF

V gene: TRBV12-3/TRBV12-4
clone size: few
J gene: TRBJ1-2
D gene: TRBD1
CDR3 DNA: TGTGCCAGCAGTTCGGACAGGGGCTATGGCTACACCTTC
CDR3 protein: CASSSDRGYGYTF

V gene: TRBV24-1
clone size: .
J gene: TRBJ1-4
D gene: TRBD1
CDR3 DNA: TGTGCCACCAGTGATTCCGGGACAGGGGATGAAAAACTGTTTTTT
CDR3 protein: CATSDSGTGDEKLFF

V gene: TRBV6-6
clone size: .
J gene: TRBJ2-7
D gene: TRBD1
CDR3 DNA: TGTGCCAGCAGTCCTGACAGGGGCTACGAGCAGTACTTC
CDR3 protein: CASSPDRGYEQYF

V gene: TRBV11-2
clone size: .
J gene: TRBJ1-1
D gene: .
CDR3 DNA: TGTGCCAGCAGCTTAAAAGGACAGCCCTATGGCACTGAAGCTTTCTTT
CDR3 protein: CASSLKGQPYGTEAFF

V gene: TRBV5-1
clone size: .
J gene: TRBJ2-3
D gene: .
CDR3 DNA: TGCGCCAGCAGCTTTTCCGACTTCACAGATACGCAGTATTTT
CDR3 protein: CASSFSDFTDTQYF

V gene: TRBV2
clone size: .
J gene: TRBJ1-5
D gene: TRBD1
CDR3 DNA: TGTGCCAGCAGTACCAGACAGGGAGCGCAGCCCCAGCATTTT
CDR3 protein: CASSTRQGAQPQHF

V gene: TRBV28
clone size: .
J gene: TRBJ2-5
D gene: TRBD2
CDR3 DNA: TGTGCCAGCAGTCTCCCTAGGGGAGGGAAAGCCCAAGAGACCCAGTACTTC
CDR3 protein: CASSLPRGGKAQETQYF

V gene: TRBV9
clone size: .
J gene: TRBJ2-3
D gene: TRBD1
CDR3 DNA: TGTGCCAGCAGCGTAGCACAGGGGACAGATACGCAGTATTTT
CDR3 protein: CASSVAQGTDTQYF

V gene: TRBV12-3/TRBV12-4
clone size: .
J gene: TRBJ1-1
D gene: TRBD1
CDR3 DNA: TGTGCCAGCAGAGCTGACAGGGGCTTAGCTTTCTTT
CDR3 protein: CASRADRGLAFF

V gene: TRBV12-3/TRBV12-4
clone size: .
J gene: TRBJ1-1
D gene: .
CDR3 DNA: TGTGCCAGCAGCGTACAGGGCTACACTGAAGCTTTCTTT
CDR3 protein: CASSVQGYTEAFF

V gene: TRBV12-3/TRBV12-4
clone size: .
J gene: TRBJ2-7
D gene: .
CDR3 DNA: TGTGCCAGCAGCATTGACAGAATCGAGCAGTACTTC
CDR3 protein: CASSIDRIEQYF

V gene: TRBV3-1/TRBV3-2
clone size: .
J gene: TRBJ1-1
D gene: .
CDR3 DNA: TGTGCCAGCAGCCCGCCACAGTTGAACACTGAAGCTTTCTTT
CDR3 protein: CASSPPQLNTEAFF

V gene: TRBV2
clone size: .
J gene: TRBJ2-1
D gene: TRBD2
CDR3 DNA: TGTGCCAGCAGTGAAGGTAGCGGGGGGTCTAATGAGCAGTTCTTC
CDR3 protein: CASSEGSGGSNEQFF

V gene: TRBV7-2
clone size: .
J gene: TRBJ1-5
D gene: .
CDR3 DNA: TGTGCCAGCAGCCTTAGTACCCTCGCTAATCAGCCCCAGCATTTT
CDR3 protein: CASSLSTLANQPQHF

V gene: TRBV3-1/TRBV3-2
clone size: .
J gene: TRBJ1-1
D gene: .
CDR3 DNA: TGTGCCAGCAGCCCCTCTGAGATGAACACTGAAGCTTTCTTT
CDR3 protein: CASSPSEMNTEAFF

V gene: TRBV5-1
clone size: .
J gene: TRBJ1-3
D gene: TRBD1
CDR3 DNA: TGCGCCAGCAGCTCGATAGCAGGGGGCGTAGGAGGAAACACCATATATTTT
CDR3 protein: CASSSIAGGVGGNTIYF

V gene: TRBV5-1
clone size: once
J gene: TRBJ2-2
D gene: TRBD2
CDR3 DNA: TGCGCCAGCAGCCGGGAGACTAGCGGGGGTCCCGGGGAGCTGTTTTTT
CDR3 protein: CASSRETSGGPGELFF

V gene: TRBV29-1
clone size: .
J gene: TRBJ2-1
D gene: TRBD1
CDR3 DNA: TGCAGCGCCCGGGACAGGGGGCACGGTGAGCAGTTCTTC
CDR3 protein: CSARDRGHGEQFF

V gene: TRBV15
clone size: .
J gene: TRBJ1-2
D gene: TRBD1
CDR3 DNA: TGTGCCACCAGCAGTGATAGACAGGGGTTAAACTATGGCTACACCTTC
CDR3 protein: CATSSDRQGLNYGYTF

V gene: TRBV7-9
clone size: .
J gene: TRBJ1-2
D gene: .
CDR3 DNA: TGTGCCAGCAGCCAGGCGGGGAACCTCTATGGCTACACCTTC
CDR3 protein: CASSQAGNLYGYTF

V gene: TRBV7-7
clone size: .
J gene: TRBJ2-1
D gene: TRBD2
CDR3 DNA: TGTGCCAGCAGCTTAGTACTAGCGGTCTACAATGAGCAGTTCTTC
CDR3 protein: CASSLVLAVYNEQFF

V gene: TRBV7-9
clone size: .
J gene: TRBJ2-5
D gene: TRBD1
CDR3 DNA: TGTGCCAGCAGCTTTGGACAGGGGGGGAAAGAGACCCAGTACTTC
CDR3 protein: CASSFGQGGKETQYF

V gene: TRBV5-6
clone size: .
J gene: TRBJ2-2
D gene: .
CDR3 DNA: TGTGCCAGCAGCCCTCTCGAGCGCGCCGGGGAGCTGTTTTTT
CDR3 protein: CASSPLERAGELFF

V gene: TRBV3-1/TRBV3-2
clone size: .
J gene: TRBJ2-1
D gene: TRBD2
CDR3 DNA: TGTGCCAGCAGACTAGCGGGGAGCAACAATGAGCAGTTCTTC
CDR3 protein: CASRLAGSNNEQFF

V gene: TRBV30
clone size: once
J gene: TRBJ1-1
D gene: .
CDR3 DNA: TGTGCCTGGAGTCTGACAGGCAACACTGAAGCTTTCTTT
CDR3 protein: CAWSLTGNTEAFF

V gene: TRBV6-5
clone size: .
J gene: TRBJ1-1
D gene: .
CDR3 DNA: TGTGCCAGCAGCCCCACTTTATCCATGAACACTGAAGCTTTCTTT
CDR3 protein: CASSPTLSMNTEAFF

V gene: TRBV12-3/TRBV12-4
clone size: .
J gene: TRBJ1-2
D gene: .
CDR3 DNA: TGTGCCAGCAGTTTTCGGGGGTTCGGTGGCTACACCTTC
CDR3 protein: CASSFRGFGGYTF

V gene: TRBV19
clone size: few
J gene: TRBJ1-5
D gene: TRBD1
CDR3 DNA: TGTGCCACTCAGACAGGGGGCAGAAGCAATCAGCCCCAGCATTTT
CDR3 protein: CATQTGGRSNQPQHF

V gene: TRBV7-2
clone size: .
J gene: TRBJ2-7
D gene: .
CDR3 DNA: TGTGCCAGCAGCTTACCGGGGAAGAGCTCCTACGAGCAGTACTTC
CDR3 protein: CASSLPGKSSYEQYF

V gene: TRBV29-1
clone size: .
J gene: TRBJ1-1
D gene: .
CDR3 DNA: TGCAGCACAGTTCCGTGGAATACTGAAGCTTTCTTT
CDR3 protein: CSTVPWNTEAFF

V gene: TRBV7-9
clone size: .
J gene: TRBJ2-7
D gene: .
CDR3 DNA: TGTGCCAGCAGCTTACCCGGGGTCTCCTACGAGCAGTACTTC
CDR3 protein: CASSLPGVSYEQYF

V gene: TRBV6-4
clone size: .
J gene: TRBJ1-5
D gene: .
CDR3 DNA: TGTGCCAGCAGAAATTTAGGGACTCCTGGGCGAGTAGAAGATCAGCCCCAGCATTTT
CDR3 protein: CASRNLGTPGRVEDQPQHF

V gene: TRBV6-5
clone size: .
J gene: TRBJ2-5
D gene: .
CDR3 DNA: TGTGCCAGCAGTTGGGGCAGCCAAGAGACCCAGTACTTC
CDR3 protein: CASSWGSQETQYF